The 16 T cell receptor beta chains reported below all come from one sample, sequenced in a study of T cell responses to AZD1222 COVID-19 vaccine. The data were produced by immunoSEQ multiplex PCR, yet TCRdb's version contains in-frame clones alone and is incomplete. The sample includes about 99,000 clones, roughly nine tenths of them seen just once. The sample here was peripheral blood, taken on day 0 of AZD1222 vaccination. The origin of the receptors is an adult in good health.

The gene calls are TRBV6-5 and TRBJ1-6; no clear D. The CDR3 spans 15 residues. The V and J ends lost 2 bases and 5 bases respectively, with 10 bases between them. Germline CDR1 and CDR2: MNHEY and SVGAGI. The CDR3 protein is CASSYVRLNNSPLHF. In DNA form, the CDR3 reads TGTGCCAGCAGTTACGTCCGGCTTAATAATTCACCCCTCCACTTT.

The J gene is TRBJ1-3, the V gene TRBV18; D call uncertain. Trimming took off 4 bases at V and 4 bases at J, with 14 bases between the two ends. Per the germline V gene, CDR1 is KGHSH and CDR2 is LQKENI. The CDR3 has 15 residues. The CDR3 loop reads CASSRQDGGGNTIYF. DNA of the CDR3: TGTGCCAGCTCACGCCAGGACGGCGGCGGAAACACCATATATTTT.

The V and J genes are TRBV9 and TRBJ2-5; 13 bases are a match to TRBD2. Looked up from germline, CDR1 is SGDLS and CDR2 is YYNGEE. Losses at the gene ends were 0 bases for V and 5 bases for J; bases not matched to a gene: 7. This CDR3 has 17 residues. The CDR3 DNA reads TGTGCCAGCAGCGTAGCTCCGGGACTAGCGGGGAGGGAGACCCAGTACTTC. Its translation is CASSVAPGLAGRETQYF. Full variable domain (rest looked up from reference TRBV9 and TRBJ2-5): DSGVTQTPKHLITATGQRVTLRCSPRSGDLSVYWYQQSLDQGLQFLIQYYNGEERAKGNILERFSAQQFPDLHSELNLSSLELGDSALYFCASSVAPGLAGRETQYFGPGTRLLVL.

This rearrangement joins TRBV5-1 to TRBJ2-5; D remains ambiguous. This CDR3 has 15 amino acids. CDR1 is SGHRS, CDR2 YFSETQ, per germline. The germline V and J ends were trimmed by 3 bases and 8 bases, with 20 bases remaining between them. The CDR3 protein is CASSSEARIPSTQYF. The CDR3 DNA reads as TGCGCCAGCAGCTCAGAAGCCCGGATCCCTTCAACCCAGTACTTC.

The V call is TRBV15, the J call TRBJ2-1, with TRBD2 identical over 7 bases. Germline-derived CDR1 and CDR2 are LNHNV and YYDKDF (reference sequence). The CDR3 covers 16 residues. Unmatched junction bases numbered 5, after V lost 0 bases and J lost 3 bases. CDR3 loop: CATSRDLASGYNEQFF. The CDR3, as DNA: TGTGCCACCAGCAGAGACTTAGCTAGCGGCTACAATGAGCAGTTCTTC. The whole variable domain, filled in from reference TRBV15 and TRBJ2-1, reads DAMVIQNPRYQVTQFGKPVTLSCSQTLNHNVMYWYQQKSSQAPKLLFHYYDKDFNNEADTPDNFQSRRPNTSFCFLDIRSPGLGDTAMYLCATSRDLASGYNEQFFGPGTRLTVL.

The rearrangement uses TRBV30 and TRBJ1-1, with 7 bases lining up with TRBD1. The V segment lost 2 bases and the J segment 11 bases; nucleotides outside the gene matches: 11. The CDR3 loop spans 13 amino acids. Germline V gene lookup returns CDR1 GTSNPN and CDR2 SVGIG (reference sequence). As DNA, the CDR3 is TGTGCCTGGAGTCTCCAGGGGGTAACGAAGGCTTTCTTT. Protein sequence: CAWSLQGVTKAFF.

This clone was detected once. The chain uses TRBV2 and TRBJ1-4; no clear D gene. The CDR3 extends over 13 amino acids. Germline V gene data show CDR1 as SNHLY and CDR2 as FYNNEI. Deletions cut 8 bases from V and 8 bases from J, with 15 bases between. This CDR3 is CASRGGIGEKLFF. The CDR3 bases are TGTGCCAGCCGTGGAGGGATTGGGGAAAAACTGTTTTTT.

The gene calls are TRBV30 and TRBJ2-1; D unclear. Germline values: CDR1 GTSNPN, CDR2 SVGIG (reference sequence). The CDR3 loop spans 11 amino acids. The V and J ends lost 0 bases and 5 bases respectively, with 2 bases between them. CDR3 protein: CAWSVDNEQFF. The CDR3 DNA follows: TGTGCCTGGAGTGTAGACAATGAGCAGTTCTTC.

The rearrangement joins TRBV19 to TRBJ2-7, with D possibly TRBD1 on 5 matching bases. With 3 bases removed from V and 5 bases from J, the gap between germline ends came to 14 bases. CDR1 and CDR2 (germline): LNHDA, SQIVND (reference sequence). The CDR3 has 14 amino acids. The CDR3 DNA reads as TGTGCCAGTAGTATCGCTCAGGGTGGCAACGAGCAGTACTTC. Translation: CASSIAQGGNEQYF.

The chain is built from TRBV9 and TRBJ1-2; 9 bases agree with TRBD1. Trimming removed 0 bases from V and 4 bases from J; junction bases left unmatched: 1. CDR1 and CDR2 from the germline V gene are SGDLS and YYNGEE. The CDR3 sequence is 14 residues long. This CDR3 is CASSVADRGYGYTF. As DNA, the CDR3 is TGTGCCAGCAGCGTAGCGGACAGGGGCTATGGCTACACCTTC.

The rearrangement links TRBV19 to TRBJ1-5; D might be TRBD1 (6 bases). The CDR3 extends over 15 amino acids. Trimming cost V 8 bases and J 2 bases, with 16 bases left between them. Germline assignment: CDR1 LNHDA and CDR2 SQIVND (reference sequence). The CDR3 loop is CASDKGEGGNQPQHF. For the CDR3, the DNA is TGTGCCAGTGATAAGGGGGAAGGCGGCAATCAGCCCCAGCATTTT.

V usage is TRBV28 and J usage is TRBJ1-3; D remains unclear. Trimming pared 4 bases from V and 0 bases from J, leaving 13 bases between. The CDR3 is 16 amino acids. From germline, CDR1 is MDHEN and CDR2 SYDVKM. The CDR3 region has the DNA TGTGCCAGCAGTTCCCCCAGGATAAGCTCTGGAAACACCATATATTTT. As protein: CASSSPRISSGNTIYF. Looking up the rest from reference TRBV28 and TRBJ1-3 gives the full variable domain: DVKVTQSSRYLVKRTGEKVFLECVQDMDHENMFWYRQDPGLGLRLIYFSYDVKMKEKGDIPEGYSVSREKKERFSLILESASTNQTSMYLCASSSPRISSGNTIYFGEGSWLTVV.

In its sample, this clone was seen once. This chain uses TRBV27 with TRBJ1-1; maybe TRBD1 (6 bases). The CDR3 runs to 15 residues. Germline CDR1 MNHEY, CDR2 SMNVEV (reference sequence). Between the trimmed V and J ends, which lost 0 bases and 7 bases, there was a span of 15 bases. For the CDR3, the DNA is TGTGCCAGCAGTTTATCGTACGGGGGGCAGGATGAAGCTTTCTTT. It translates to CASSLSYGGQDEAFF.

The rearrangement links TRBV30 to TRBJ2-7; D call uncertain. Germline lookup yields CDR1 GTSNPN and CDR2 SVGIG (reference sequence). The CDR3 covers 12 residues. Trimming pared 0 bases from V and 3 bases from J, leaving 6 bases between. CDR3 nucleotide sequence: TGTGCCTGGAGTGTAGTTGGCTACGAGCAGTACTTC. It specifies CAWSVVGYEQYF.

The CDR3 DNA reads as TGTGCAAGTCGCCCCTCGGCTGGCTACACCTTC. Translating it yields CASRPSAGYTF. The V call is TRBV12-2, the J call TRBJ1-2. TRBV12-2 is noted as a pseudogene. The CDR3 extends over 11 amino acids.

This chain uses TRBV4-1 with TRBJ1-2; D ambiguous. In germline, CDR1 is MGHRA, CDR2 YSYEKL. Trimming shortened V by 1 base and J by 6 bases, and 24 bases separated the two germline ends. The CDR3 contains 18 residues. The CDR3 DNA sequence: TGCGCCAGCAGCCAAGCGGAACAGTCTATGGGTATTTGGAATGGCTACACCTTC. Residues: CASSQAEQSMGIWNGYTF.